The 32 T cell receptor beta chains presented below share a single source sample, sequenced in a study of T cell changes during pregnancy in multiple sclerosis (dated by TCRdb to between 2018 and 2020). Library method: the immunoSEQ multiplex PCR assay. TCRdb provides this immuneACCESS table in a form limited to in-frame rearrangements. Some clones are lacking; in checked studies, under half of them reflect an unresolved V gene, and why the rest are absent is not known. This sample holds approximately 25,000 clones; approximately 90% were observed only once. The ten biggest clones cover less than 0.8% of the sample. Sequenced material: CD4+ T cells from peripheral blood mononuclear cells, taken in the first trimester of pregnancy. The source of these receptors is a female donor in good health, enrolled as a control in a pregnancy study.

This clone was observed a single time. The chain combines TRBV4-1 with TRBJ2-1; 13 nucleotides line up with TRBD2. The CDR3 spans 17 residues. Germline-derived CDR1 and CDR2 are MGHRA and YSYEKL. With V trimmed by 4 bases and J by 8 bases, 11 bases remained unmatched. CDR3 sequence: CASSLKSGTSGTHEQFF. CDR3 DNA sequence: TGCGCCAGCAGCCTCAAATCCGGGACTAGCGGGACACATGAGCAGTTCTTC.

The V gene is TRBV4-1, the J gene TRBJ2-1; 11 bases map to TRBD2. V lost 3 bases to trimming and J lost 8 bases; unmatched junction nucleotides: 9. The CDR3 is 16 residues long. CDR1 and CDR2 from the germline V gene are MGHRA and YSYEKL. The chain's CDR3 is CASSQDLAGGRDEQFF. For the CDR3, the DNA is TGCGCCAGCAGCCAGGATCTAGCGGGGGGCCGCGATGAGCAGTTCTTC.

Comment on this clone: This same CDR3 is encoded by further DNA sequences in the sample. This chain links TRBV5-4 with TRBJ2-5; D is perhaps TRBD1 (5 bases). The CDR3 consists of 14 residues. Trimming stripped 7 bases from V and 2 bases from J, with 15 bases between. Germline lookup yields CDR1 SGHNT and CDR2 YYREEE (reference sequence). The chain's CDR3 is CASSNVRQQETQYF. The CDR3 nucleotides are TGTGCCAGCTCCAACGTCAGACAGCAAGAGACCCAGTACTTC.

The rearrangement joins TRBV28 to TRBJ1-4; 12 nucleotides agree with TRBD1. Per the germline V gene, CDR1 is MDHEN and CDR2 is SYDVKM. The CDR3 length is 16 residues. After removal of 5 bases from V and 2 bases from J, the junction contained 3 bases not matched to a gene. Here the CDR3 DNA reads TGTGCCAGCAGTGAGGGACAGGGGGCTACTAATGAAAAACTGTTTTTT. It is translated as CASSEGQGATNEKLFF.

This clone appeared a few times. The rearrangement joins TRBV7-3 to TRBJ1-1; 8 bases are shared with TRBD1. Trimming cost V 2 bases and J 3 bases; bases outside gene matches: 2. The CDR3 extends over 14 amino acids. CDR1 and CDR2 (germline): SGHTA, FQGTGA. Here the CDR3 reads CASSLQGADTEAFF. In DNA, the CDR3 is TGTGCCAGCAGCTTACAGGGGGCGGACACTGAAGCTTTCTTT.

This clone was counted a single time. The chain is built from TRBV7-6 and TRBJ2-3, with 9 bases that match TRBD2. Germline V lookup: CDR1 SGHVS, CDR2 FNYEAQ. Unmatched junction bases numbered 9, after V lost 6 bases and J lost 2 bases. This CDR3 is built from 16 residues. The CDR3 reads CASRPTSGRFTDTQYF. The CDR3 DNA sequence: TGTGCCAGCAGGCCCACTAGCGGGCGATTCACAGATACGCAGTATTTT.

This clone was detected a few times. The rearrangement uses TRBV10-1 and TRBJ2-1; the D is unclear. The germline V and J ends were trimmed by 4 bases and 9 bases, with 13 bases remaining between them. Looked up from germline, CDR1 is WNHNN and CDR2 is SYGVQD (reference sequence). The CDR3 is 13 residues long. The CDR3 loop is CASSGGLTGEQFF. The CDR3 bases are TGCGCCAGCAGTGGCGGCCTTACGGGTGAGCAGTTCTTC.

This clone has just one count. The chain couples TRBV27 to TRBJ2-1; 7 bases fit TRBD2. CDR3 size: 14 residues. The trim removed 3 bases at V and 5 bases at J, leaving 4 bases unmatched. Germline V gene lookup returns CDR1 MNHEY and CDR2 SMNVEV (reference sequence). The CDR3 region is CASSFRTSNNEQFF. In nucleotides, the CDR3 is TGTGCCAGCAGTTTCCGGACTAGTAACAATGAGCAGTTCTTC.

The chain couples TRBV29-1 to TRBJ1-5; no clear D. From germline, CDR1 is SQVTM and CDR2 ANQGSEA. Trimming took off 4 bases at V and 6 bases at J, with 13 bases between the two ends. The CDR3 is 13 amino acids. In nucleotides, the CDR3 is TGCAGCGTTGCGTTGAGGGTAGGTCAGCCCCAGCATTTT. Amino acid sequence: CSVALRVGQPQHF.

The chain combines TRBV5-1 with TRBJ2-7; D gene ambiguous. V dropped 0 bases and J dropped 1 base, with 8 bases sitting between them. Germline V gene lookup returns CDR1 SGHRS and CDR2 YFSETQ. This CDR3 spans 14 amino acids. DNA of the CDR3: TGCGCCAGCAGCTTGGACCGTACTTCCTACGAGCAGTACTTC. As protein: CASSLDRTSYEQYF.

The chain joins TRBV5-1 to TRBJ2-1, with 8 positions matching TRBD1. Per the germline V gene, CDR1 is SGHRS and CDR2 is YFSETQ. V lost 7 bases to trimming and J lost 6 bases; unmatched junction nucleotides: 12. This CDR3 has 15 amino acids. For the CDR3, the DNA is TGCGCCAGCGCGATCCGGTTAGACAGGGGCAATGAGCAGTTCTTC. Its translation is CASAIRLDRGNEQFF.

The chain links TRBV18 to TRBJ1-1; 11 bases align to TRBD1. CDR1 KGHSH and CDR2 LQKENI come from the germline V gene. Unmatched junction bases numbered 11, after V lost 4 bases and J lost 1 base. CDR3 size: 18 residues. CDR3 sequence: CASSRSTGTGGKNTEAFF. The DNA for the CDR3 is TGTGCCAGCTCACGGTCGACCGGGACAGGGGGGAAGAACACTGAAGCTTTCTTT.

The J gene is TRBJ2-3, the V gene TRBV5-4; 12 bases are shared with TRBD2. The CDR3 runs to 17 residues. Germline V lookup: CDR1 SGHNT, CDR2 YYREEE (reference sequence). Trimming at V came to 1 base and at J to 0 bases, leaving 3 bases not matched to a gene. The CDR3 loop is CASSLPGTSGSTDTQYF. The CDR3 DNA follows: TGTGCCAGCAGCTTGCCCGGGACTAGCGGGAGCACAGATACGCAGTATTTT.

The rearrangement links TRBV28 to TRBJ1-3, with 11 bases fitting TRBD1. Germline V gene lookup returns CDR1 MDHEN and CDR2 SYDVKM. The junction had 6 bases not matched to a gene; V was cut back by 6 bases and J by 5 bases. The CDR3 spans 15 residues. CDR3 in amino acids: CASRGGTGGRNTIYF. CDR3 nucleotides: TGTGCCAGCAGGGGGGGGACAGGGGGAAGAAACACCATATATTTT.

J is TRBJ2-4 and V is TRBV6-9, with a weak D call TRBD2 (5 bases). V dropped 6 bases and J dropped 6 bases, with 12 bases sitting between them. Germline values: CDR1 MNHGY, CDR2 SVAAGI. The CDR3 is 13 amino acids. CDR3: CASRPTGGNIQYF. The CDR3 nucleotides are TGTGCCAGCAGACCTACCGGAGGAAACATTCAGTACTTC.

The chain recombines TRBV9 with TRBJ2-4, with D maybe TRBD2 (5 bases). This CDR3 has 14 residues. V dropped 0 bases and J dropped 7 bases, with 11 bases sitting between them. Per germline, CDR1 SGDLS and CDR2 YYNGEE. The CDR3 loop reads CASSVAPRGNIQYF. CDR3 DNA sequence: TGTGCCAGCAGCGTAGCTCCTCGGGGTAACATTCAGTACTTC. The whole variable domain, remainder taken from reference TRBV9 and TRBJ2-4, is DSGVTQTPKHLITATGQRVTLRCSPRSGDLSVYWYQQSLDQGLQFLIQYYNGEERAKGNILERFSAQQFPDLHSELNLSSLELGDSALYFCASSVAPRGNIQYFGAGTRLSVL.

The chain links TRBV7-2 to TRBJ2-7; perhaps TRBD1 as D (6 bases). With 3 bases removed from V and 3 bases from J, the gap between germline ends came to 12 bases. Looked up from germline, CDR1 is SGHTA and CDR2 is FQGNSA. The length of the CDR3 is 14 residues. CDR3 in amino acids: CASSFRQGSYEQYF. CDR3 DNA: TGTGCCAGCAGCTTTAGGCAGGGGAGCTACGAGCAGTACTTC.

This sequence joins TRBV10-1 and TRBJ2-3, with TRBD2 matching over 13 bases. The germline gives CDR1 WNHNN, CDR2 SYGVQD (reference sequence). The CDR3 has 15 amino acids. The J segment lost 10 bases and the V segment lost 5 bases, leaving 9 bases of the junction unmatched. CDR3 coding DNA: TGCGCCAGCAGTAAAGGGACTAGCGGGGTGCAAGCGCAGTATTTT. Translating gives CASSKGTSGVQAQYF.

The V call is TRBV4-2, the J call TRBJ2-1; 8 bases fit TRBD2. With V trimmed by 3 bases and J by 0 bases, 7 bases remained unmatched. The germline CDR1 and CDR2 sequences are LGHNA and YNFKEQ. The CDR3 loop spans 17 amino acids. CDR3 loop: CASSHGGTSGSYNEQFF. The CDR3 bases are TGTGCCAGCAGCCACGGTGGTACTAGCGGCTCCTACAATGAGCAGTTCTTC.

This chain connects TRBV18 to TRBJ2-1; TRBD2 agrees at 9 bases. Trimming cost V 1 base and J 7 bases; bases outside gene matches: 5. The CDR3 is 15 residues long. Germline V lookup: CDR1 KGHSH, CDR2 LQKENI. The CDR3 is CASSPLAGAGNEQFF. CDR3 DNA: TGTGCCAGCTCACCACTAGCGGGAGCAGGAAATGAGCAGTTCTTC.

This clone was observed a few times. The chain's CDR3 is CATGRENQPQHF. CDR3 nucleotide sequence: TGTGCCACTGGACGGGAAAATCAGCCCCAGCATTTT. The chain is built from TRBV10-3 and TRBJ1-5; D not certain. Trimming left V 10 bases short and J 4 bases short, with 11 bases between. This CDR3 spans 12 amino acids. Germline V CDR1 and CDR2: ENHRY, SYGVKD.

The rearrangement joins TRBV19 to TRBJ1-5; 9 bases are a match to TRBD1. The CDR3 has 13 amino acids. With V trimmed by 8 bases and J by 1 base, 0 bases remained unmatched. Germline CDR1 is LNHDA and CDR2 is SQIVND (reference sequence). The CDR3 DNA reads as TGTGCCAGTGACAGGGGGAGCAATCAGCCCCAGCATTTT. Its translation: CASDRGSNQPQHF.

The chain has TRBV9 and TRBJ1-3; the match to TRBD1 covers 8 bases. The V segment lost 3 bases and the J segment 3 bases; nucleotides outside the gene matches: 5. In germline, CDR1 is SGDLS, CDR2 YYNGEE. The CDR3 has 15 residues. CDR3 in amino acids: CASSASTGVGNTIYF. The CDR3 bases are TGTGCCAGCAGCGCCTCGACAGGGGTTGGAAACACCATATATTTT.

In this sample, this clone turned up once. The rearrangement uses TRBV6-1 and TRBJ2-1, with 14 bases matching TRBD2. Germline V gene sequence: CDR1 MNHNS, CDR2 SASEGT. This CDR3 has 15 amino acids. The junction had 7 bases not matched to a gene; V was cut back by 5 bases and J by 10 bases. The CDR3 DNA follows: TGTGCCAGCAGTTCCGGGACTAGCGGGAGCGTCGAGCAGTTCTTC. Amino acid sequence: CASSSGTSGSVEQFF.

This rearrangement joins TRBV9 to TRBJ1-1; a weak D match, TRBD1 (6 bases). Germline V gene lookup returns CDR1 SGDLS and CDR2 YYNGEE. The length of the CDR3 is 15 residues. V lost 3 bases and J lost 2, with 14 bases in between. This chain's CDR3 is CASSETGTPNTEAFF. The CDR3 DNA follows: TGTGCCAGCAGCGAGACCGGGACACCAAACACTGAAGCTTTCTTT.

This clone showed up just once. The chain joins TRBV6-1 to TRBJ1-5, with D uncertain. The CDR3 spans 14 residues. Trimming removed 7 bases at V and 3 bases at J, with 13 bases between. Germline values: CDR1 MNHNS, CDR2 SASEGT. CDR3 coding DNA: TGTGCCAGCATCTATTCGGGAAACAATCAGCCCCAGCATTTT. This translates into CASIYSGNNQPQHF.

V usage is TRBV6-1 and J usage is TRBJ2-7; D is possibly TRBD1 (6 bases). CDR3 size: 14 residues. With 5 bases removed from V and 3 bases from J, the gap between germline ends came to 14 bases. CDR1 and CDR2 (germline): MNHNS, SASEGT. CDR3 nucleotide sequence: TGTGCCAGCAGTTCAAATACAGGGAGCTACGAGCAGTACTTC. Amino acid sequence: CASSSNTGSYEQYF.

The sample holds a few counts of this clone. The chain combines TRBV28 with TRBJ1-1; D is perhaps TRBD1 (5 bases). Germline V gene data show CDR1 as MDHEN and CDR2 as SYDVKM. The CDR3 contains 12 residues. V lost 6 bases and J 1 base, leaving 6 bases between the germline ends. CDR3 sequence: CASRTGNTEAFF. The CDR3 DNA sequence: TGTGCCAGCAGAACAGGGAACACTGAAGCTTTCTTT.

This clone was picked up a small number of times. The rearrangement joins TRBV30 to TRBJ1-1, with D perhaps matching TRBD1 (5 bases). V was shortened by 8 bases and J by 1 base, with 14 bases between the two germline ends. The germline V gene encodes CDR1 GTSNPN and CDR2 SVGIG (reference sequence). The CDR3 has 13 amino acids. DNA of the CDR3: TGTGCCGGAGCAGGGAGGAGGAACACTGAAGCTTTCTTT. Translating it yields CAGAGRRNTEAFF. The whole variable domain, remainder taken from reference TRBV30 and TRBJ1-1, is SQTIHQWPATLVQPVGSPLSLECTVEGTSNPNLYWYRQAAGRGLQLLFYSVGIGQISSEVPQNLSASRPQDRQFILSSKKLLLSDSGFYLCAGAGRRNTEAFFGQGTRLTVV.

The V and J genes are TRBV12-5 and TRBJ2-3; tentatively, D is TRBD1 (5 bases). In germline, CDR1 is LGHNT, CDR2 FRNRAP. The V end was cut by 5 bases, the J end by 1 base, with 10 bases between. CDR3 length: 14 amino acids. CDR3 nucleotides: TGTGCTAGTGGTCCCGGACACGGCACAGATACGCAGTATTTT. It codes for CASGPGHGTDTQYF.

This clone was observed a single time. The chain combines TRBV5-6 with TRBJ2-1, with D unresolved. CDR3 length: 12 residues. V was clipped by 2 bases and J by 7 bases, with 7 bases between them. From germline, CDR1 is SGHDT and CDR2 YYEEEE. The CDR3 DNA follows: TGTGCCAGCAGCTTTGCCAGAAATGAGCAGTTCTTC. It encodes CASSFARNEQFF.

The rearrangement links TRBV10-3 to TRBJ2-1, with 8 nucleotides matching TRBD1. CDR3 length equals 15 residues. V lost 5 bases, J lost 4 bases, and 7 bases stayed unmatched. The germline gives CDR1 ENHRY, CDR2 SYGVKD. Here the CDR3 DNA reads TGTGCCATCAGTTTAGGACAGGGAGAGTACAATGAGCAGTTCTTC. Its translation: CAISLGQGEYNEQFF.